This TCR beta chain stems from a study of CD8+CD57+ T cells in acquired aplastic anemia. Overall study: On average, sorted CD4+ and CD8+ cells gave 3.2 ug of DNA.

General study results and limits: Patients and controls shared over 25 CD8+ CDR3 sequences.

According to the study, genomic DNA was the template for TCR beta VDJ and CDR3 profiling. TCRdb re-derived calls from the reads in MiXCR, one entry per CDR3 protein. The sample yields about 160,000 distinct CDR3 sequences, around half seen once. Germline values: CDR1 LNHDA, CDR2 SQIVND (reference sequence). Trimming took 3 bases from V and 6 from J, leaving 11 bases between them. This CDR3 region has 13 residues. This clonotype appeared many times. What it recognizes is unknown. For sequencing, patients were chosen who had shown expansion of CD8+CD57+ cells by flow cytometry. As a group, the patients uniformly had severe acquired aplastic anemia. Receipt of therapy had not occurred in any patient by the time of blood sampling.

The V call is TRBV19, the J call TRBJ1-1; the D gene is possibly TRBD1 (5 bases). This clonotype was obtained from a human donor with aplastic anemia. Sequencing was done on a sample of sorted CD4+, CD8+, or CD8+CD57+ T cells (not recorded which) from PBMCs. CDR3 nucleotides: TGTGCCAGTAGTATCCCCCGACAGTCTGAAGCTTTCTTT. Amino acids: CASSIPRQSEAFF. The entire variable domain, with the rest obtained from reference TRBV19 and TRBJ1-1, is as follows: DGGITQSPKYLFRKEGQNVTLSCEQNLNHDAMYWYRQDPGQGLRLIYYSQIVNDFQKGDIAEGYSVSREKKESFPLTVTSAQKNPTAFYLCASSIPRQSEAFFGQGTRLTVV.